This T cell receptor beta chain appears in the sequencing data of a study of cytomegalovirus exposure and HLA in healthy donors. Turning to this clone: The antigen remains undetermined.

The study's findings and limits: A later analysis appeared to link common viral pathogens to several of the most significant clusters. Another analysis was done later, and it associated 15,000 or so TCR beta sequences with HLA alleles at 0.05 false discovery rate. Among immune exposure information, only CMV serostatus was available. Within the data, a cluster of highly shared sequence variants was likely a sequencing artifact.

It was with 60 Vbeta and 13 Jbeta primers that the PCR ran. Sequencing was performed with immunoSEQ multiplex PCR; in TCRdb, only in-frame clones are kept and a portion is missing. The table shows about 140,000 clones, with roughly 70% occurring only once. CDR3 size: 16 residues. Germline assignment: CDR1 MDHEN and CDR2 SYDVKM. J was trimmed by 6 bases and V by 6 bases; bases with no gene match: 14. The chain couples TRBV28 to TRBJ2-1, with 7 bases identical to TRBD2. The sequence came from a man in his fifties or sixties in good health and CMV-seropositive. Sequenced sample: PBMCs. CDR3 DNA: TGTGCCAGCAGACTCGCCTTCGCGGGAGAACCCAATGAGCAGTTCTTC. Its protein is CASRLAFAGEPNEQFF.